This T cell receptor (beta chain) is from a study of T cell responses to AZD1222 COVID-19 vaccine. The V gene's germline CDR1 is SQVTM and CDR2 ANQGSEA. The CDR3 is 14 residues long. V dropped 7 bases and J dropped 0 bases, with 14 bases sitting between them. About this clone itself: Antigen specificity is unknown.

Clones were sequenced by immunoSEQ multiplex PCR, and TCRdb holds only the in-frame ones, with some missing. Among approximately 60,000 clones listed, more than 75% were seen once. Study observations and caveats: Nearly half of spike-specific TCRs reportedly target unmutated variant regions.

The sequence was obtained from an adult in good health. The chain has TRBV29-1 and TRBJ2-3, with unresolved D. The sequencing used peripheral blood, collected on day 0 of AZD1222 vaccination. The CDR3: CSARTATSTDTQYF. The CDR3 DNA follows: TGCAGCGCAAGGACGGCGACTAGCACAGATACGCAGTATTTT.